The sequence of this TCR beta chain was determined in a study of cytomegalovirus exposure and HLA in healthy donors. Study in general: The study's early data release held some 85 million unique TCRs from HLA-typed donors. Overall study results and limits: Immune exposure information available was restricted to CMV serostatus.

The PCR made use of 60 Vbeta and 13 Jbeta primers. Assay used: immunoSEQ multiplex PCR; TCRdb lists only in-frame clones, some missing. The table has 150,000 to 200,000 clones, 60% to 80% seen once. This clone appeared a single time. No antigen is known for it. The germline gives CDR1 SEHNR, CDR2 FQNEAQ (reference sequence). Deletions cut 5 bases from V and 5 bases from J, with 12 bases between. The CDR3 sequence is 13 residues long. Material: PBMCs. This chain joins TRBV7-9 and TRBJ2-5; tentative D call: TRBD2 (5 bases). The clonotype originates from a woman in her forties or fifties in good health and CMV-seropositive. DNA of the CDR3: TGTGCCAGCAGCCTAGTCCCTAGCGAGACCCAGTACTTC. Its protein product is CASSLVPSETQYF.